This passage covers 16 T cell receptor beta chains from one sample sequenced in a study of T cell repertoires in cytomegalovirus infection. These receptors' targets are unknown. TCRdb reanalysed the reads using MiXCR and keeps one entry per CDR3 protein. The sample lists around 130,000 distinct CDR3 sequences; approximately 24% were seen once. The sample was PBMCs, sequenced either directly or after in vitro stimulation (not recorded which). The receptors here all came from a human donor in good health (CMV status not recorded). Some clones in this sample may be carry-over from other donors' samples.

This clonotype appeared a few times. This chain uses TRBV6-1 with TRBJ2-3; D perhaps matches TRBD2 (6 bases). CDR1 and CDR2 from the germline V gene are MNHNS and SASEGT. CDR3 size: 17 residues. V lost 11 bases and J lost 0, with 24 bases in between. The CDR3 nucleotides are TGTGCCGTAAATAGCGGTAAATCCGAGCCTAGCACAGATACGCAGTATTTT. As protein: CAVNSGKSEPSTDTQYF.

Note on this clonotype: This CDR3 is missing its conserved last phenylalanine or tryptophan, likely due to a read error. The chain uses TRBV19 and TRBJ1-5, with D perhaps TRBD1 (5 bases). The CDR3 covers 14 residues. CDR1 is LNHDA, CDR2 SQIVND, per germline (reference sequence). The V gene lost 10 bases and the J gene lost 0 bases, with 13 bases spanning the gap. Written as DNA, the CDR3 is TGTGCCACTCGCGGGACTCTTAGCAATCAGCCCCAGCATTAT. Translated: CATRGTLSNQPQHY.

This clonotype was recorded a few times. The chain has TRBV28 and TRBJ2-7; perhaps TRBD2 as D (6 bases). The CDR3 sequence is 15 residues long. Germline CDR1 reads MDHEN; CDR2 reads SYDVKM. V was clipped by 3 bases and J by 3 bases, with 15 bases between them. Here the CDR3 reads CASSLGAAGYYEQYF. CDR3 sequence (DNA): TGTGCCAGCAGTTTGGGAGCGGCGGGGTACTACGAGCAGTACTTC.

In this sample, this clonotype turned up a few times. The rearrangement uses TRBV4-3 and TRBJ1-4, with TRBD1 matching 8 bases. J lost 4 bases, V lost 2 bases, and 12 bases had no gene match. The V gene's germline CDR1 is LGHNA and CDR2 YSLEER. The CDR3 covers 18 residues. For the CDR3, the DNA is TGCGCCAGCAGCCAATATCGCGGGACAGGCGCCGTTAATGAAAAACTGTTTTTT. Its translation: CASSQYRGTGAVNEKLFF.

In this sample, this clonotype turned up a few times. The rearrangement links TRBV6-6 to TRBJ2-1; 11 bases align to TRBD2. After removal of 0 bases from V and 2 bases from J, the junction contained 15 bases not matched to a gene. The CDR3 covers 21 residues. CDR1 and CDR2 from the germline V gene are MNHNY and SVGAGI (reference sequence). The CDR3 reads CASSYSILGTSGQHPYNEQFF. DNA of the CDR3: TGTGCCAGCAGTTACTCGATTTTAGGGACTAGCGGACAACATCCCTACAATGAGCAGTTCTTC.

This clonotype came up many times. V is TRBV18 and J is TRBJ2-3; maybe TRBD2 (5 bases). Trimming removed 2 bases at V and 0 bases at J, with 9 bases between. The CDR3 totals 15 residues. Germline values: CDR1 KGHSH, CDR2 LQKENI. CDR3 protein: CASSPGRLSTDTQYF. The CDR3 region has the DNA TGTGCCAGCTCACCAGGGAGACTAAGCACAGATACGCAGTATTTT. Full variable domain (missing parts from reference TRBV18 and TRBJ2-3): NAGVMQNPRHLVRRRGQEARLRCSPMKGHSHVYWYRQLPEEGLKFMVYLQKENIIDESGMPKERFSAEFPKEGPSILRIQQVVRGDSAAYFCASSPGRLSTDTQYFGPGTRLTVL.

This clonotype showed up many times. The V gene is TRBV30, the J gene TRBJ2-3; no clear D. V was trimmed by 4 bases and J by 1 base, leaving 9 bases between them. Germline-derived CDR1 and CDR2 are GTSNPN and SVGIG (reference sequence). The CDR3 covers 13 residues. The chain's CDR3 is CAWNLVGTDTQYF. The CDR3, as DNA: TGTGCCTGGAACCTCGTAGGCACAGATACGCAGTATTTT.

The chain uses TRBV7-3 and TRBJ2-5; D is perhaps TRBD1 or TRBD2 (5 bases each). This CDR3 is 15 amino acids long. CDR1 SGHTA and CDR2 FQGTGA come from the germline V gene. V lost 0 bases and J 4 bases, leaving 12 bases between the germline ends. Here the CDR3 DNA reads TGTGCCAGCAGCTTAACCGGGACGGCCGCAGAGACCCAGTACTTC. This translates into CASSLTGTAAETQYF.

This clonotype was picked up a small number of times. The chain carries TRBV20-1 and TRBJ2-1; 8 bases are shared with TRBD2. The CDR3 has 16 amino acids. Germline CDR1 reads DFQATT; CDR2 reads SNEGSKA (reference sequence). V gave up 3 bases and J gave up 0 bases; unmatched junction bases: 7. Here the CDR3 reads CSASPSGGGSYNEQFF. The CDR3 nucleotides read TGCAGTGCTAGCCCCTCCGGGGGGGGCTCCTACAATGAGCAGTTCTTC.

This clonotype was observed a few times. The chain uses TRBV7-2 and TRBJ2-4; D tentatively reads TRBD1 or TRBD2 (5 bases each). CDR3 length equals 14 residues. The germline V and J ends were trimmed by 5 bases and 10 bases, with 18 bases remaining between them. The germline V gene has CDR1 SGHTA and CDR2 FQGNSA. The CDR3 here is CASSQGPAWGIQYF. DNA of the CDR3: TGTGCCAGCAGCCAAGGTCCTGCCTGGGGGATTCAGTACTTC.

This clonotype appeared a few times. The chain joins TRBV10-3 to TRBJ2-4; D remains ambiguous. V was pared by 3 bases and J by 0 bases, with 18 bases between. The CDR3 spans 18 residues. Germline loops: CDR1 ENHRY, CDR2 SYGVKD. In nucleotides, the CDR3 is TGTGCCATCAGTGAATGGGTAACTGCGTTTCTAGCCAAAAACATTCAGTACTTC. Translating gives CAISEWVTAFLAKNIQYF.

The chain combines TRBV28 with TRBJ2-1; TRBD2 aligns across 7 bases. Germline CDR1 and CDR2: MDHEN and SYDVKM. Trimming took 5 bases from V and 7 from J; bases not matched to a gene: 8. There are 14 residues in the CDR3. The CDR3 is CASSQGGALNEQFF. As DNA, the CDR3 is TGTGCCAGCAGTCAGGGAGGGGCTCTAAATGAGCAGTTCTTC.

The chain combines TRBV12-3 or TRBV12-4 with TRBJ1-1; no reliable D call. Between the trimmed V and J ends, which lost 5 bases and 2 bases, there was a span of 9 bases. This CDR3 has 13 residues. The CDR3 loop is CASSPRTNTEAFF. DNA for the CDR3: TGTGCCAGCAGTCCCCGGACTAACACTGAAGCTTTCTTT.

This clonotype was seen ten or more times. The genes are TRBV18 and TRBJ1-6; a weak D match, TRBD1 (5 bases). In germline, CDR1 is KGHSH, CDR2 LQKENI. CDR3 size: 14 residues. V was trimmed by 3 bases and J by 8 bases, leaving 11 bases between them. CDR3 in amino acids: CASSPRDRDSPLHF. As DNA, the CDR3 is TGTGCCAGCTCACCCCGGGACCGCGATTCACCCCTCCACTTT.

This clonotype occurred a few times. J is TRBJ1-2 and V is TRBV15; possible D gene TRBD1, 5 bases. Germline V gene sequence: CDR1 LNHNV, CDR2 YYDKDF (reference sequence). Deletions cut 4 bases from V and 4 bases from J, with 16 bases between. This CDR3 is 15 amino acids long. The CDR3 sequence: CATSKGTFGSYGYTF. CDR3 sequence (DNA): TGTGCCACCAGCAAAGGGACCTTTGGGAGCTATGGCTACACCTTC.

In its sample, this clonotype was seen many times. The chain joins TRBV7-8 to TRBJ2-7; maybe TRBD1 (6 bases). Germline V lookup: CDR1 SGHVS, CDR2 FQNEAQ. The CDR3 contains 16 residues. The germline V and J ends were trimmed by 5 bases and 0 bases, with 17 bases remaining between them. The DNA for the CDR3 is TGTGCCAGCAGCGCAGGGACAACCCAAAGCTCCTACGAGCAGTACGTC. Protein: CASSAGTTQSSYEQYV.